This T cell receptor (beta chain) comes out of a study of CD8 T cells in ankylosing spondylitis. Quantitative 5'-RACE with molecular barcodes generated TCR beta libraries. TCRdb re-called the 5' RACE reads with MiXCR, one entry per CDR3 protein. Found here are around 250,000 distinct CDR3 sequences, approximately 11% of them singletons; the top ten hold under 8%. The CDR3 runs 12 residues. Germline V gene data show CDR1 as SGHVS and CDR2 as FQNEAQ. With 5 bases removed from V and 9 bases from J, the gap between germline ends came to 12 bases. This chain links TRBV7-8 with TRBJ2-3; D is undetermined. The source is a male donor with ankylosing spondylitis or in good health (not recorded which). The sample taken for sequencing was blood, either unsorted or a sorted T cell fraction (not recorded which). Here the CDR3 reads CASSPAPTTQYF. DNA for the CDR3: TGTGCCAGCAGCCCCGCCCCCACAACGCAGTATTTT.